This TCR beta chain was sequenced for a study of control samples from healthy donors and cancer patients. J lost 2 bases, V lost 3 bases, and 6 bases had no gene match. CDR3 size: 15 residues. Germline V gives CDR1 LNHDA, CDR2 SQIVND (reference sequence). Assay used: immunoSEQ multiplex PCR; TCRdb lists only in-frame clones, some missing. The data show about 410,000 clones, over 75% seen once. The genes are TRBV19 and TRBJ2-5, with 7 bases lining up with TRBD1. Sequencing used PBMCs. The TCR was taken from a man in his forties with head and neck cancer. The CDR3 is CASSIRQGIQETQYF. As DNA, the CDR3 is TGTGCCAGTAGTATCAGACAGGGTATTCAAGAGACCCAGTACTTC.